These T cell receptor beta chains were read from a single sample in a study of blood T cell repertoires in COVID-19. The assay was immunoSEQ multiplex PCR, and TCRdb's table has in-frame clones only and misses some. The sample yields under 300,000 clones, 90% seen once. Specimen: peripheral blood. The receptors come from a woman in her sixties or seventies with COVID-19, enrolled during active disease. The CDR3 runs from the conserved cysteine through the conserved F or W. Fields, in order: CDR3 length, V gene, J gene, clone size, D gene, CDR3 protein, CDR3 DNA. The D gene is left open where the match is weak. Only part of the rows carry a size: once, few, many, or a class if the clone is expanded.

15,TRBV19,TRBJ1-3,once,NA,CASSIGALTGNTIYF,TGTGCCAGTAGTATTGGGGCATTAACTGGAAACACCATATATTTT
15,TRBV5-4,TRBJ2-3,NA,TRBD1,CASSFRDRDTDTQYF,TGTGCCAGCAGCTTTCGGGACAGAGACACAGATACGCAGTATTTT
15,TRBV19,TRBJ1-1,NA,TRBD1,CASSRGQVGGTEAFF,TGTGCCAGTAGTAGAGGACAGGTCGGTGGCACTGAAGCTTTCTTT
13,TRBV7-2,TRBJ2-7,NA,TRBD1,CASSSDRSYEQYF,TGTGCCAGCAGCTCGGACAGGAGCTACGAGCAGTACTTC
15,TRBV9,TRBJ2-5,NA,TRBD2,CASSVAGGAGETQYF,TGTGCCAGCAGCGTAGCGGGAGGGGCTGGAGAGACCCAGTACTTC
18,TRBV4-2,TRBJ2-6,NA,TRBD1,CASSQWTGVPSGANVLTF,TGTGCCAGCAGCCAATGGACAGGGGTCCCCTCTGGGGCCAACGTCCTGACTTTC
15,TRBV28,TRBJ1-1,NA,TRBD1,CASSLTGGPNTEAFF,TGTGCCAGCAGTCTAACAGGGGGCCCGAACACTGAAGCTTTCTTT
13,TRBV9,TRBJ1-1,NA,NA,CASSQDSDAEAFF,TGTGCCAGCAGCCAAGACAGCGACGCTGAAGCTTTCTTT
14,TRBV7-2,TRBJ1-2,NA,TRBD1,CASFRTGEGYGYTF,TGTGCCAGCTTCAGGACAGGGGAGGGCTATGGCTACACCTTC
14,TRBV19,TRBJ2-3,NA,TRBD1,CASIGTGPTDTQYF,TGTGCCAGTATTGGGACAGGGCCCACAGATACGCAGTATTTT
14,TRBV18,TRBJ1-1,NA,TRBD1,CASSPGTGALEAFF,TGTGCCAGCTCACCTGGGACAGGGGCTCTTGAAGCTTTCTTT
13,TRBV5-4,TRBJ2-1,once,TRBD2,CASSLPFGGEQFF,TGTGCCAGCAGCCTACCTTTCGGGGGGGAGCAGTTCTTC
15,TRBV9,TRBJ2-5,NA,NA,CASSVQEGAGETQYF,TGTGCCAGCAGCGTCCAGGAGGGGGCTGGAGAGACCCAGTACTTC
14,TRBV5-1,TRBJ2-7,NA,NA,CASSLTQTGNEQYF,TGCGCCAGCAGCCTGACCCAAACAGGGAACGAGCAGTACTTC
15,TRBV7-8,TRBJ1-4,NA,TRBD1,CASSYRDRVSGKLFF,TGTGCCAGCAGCTACCGGGACAGGGTATCTGGAAAACTGTTTTTT
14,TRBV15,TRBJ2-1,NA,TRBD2,CATSKSSGGTPEFF,TGTGCCACCAGCAAGTCTAGCGGGGGGACCCCGGAGTTCTTC
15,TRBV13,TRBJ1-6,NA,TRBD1,CASSPGQGPNSPLHF,TGTGCCAGCAGCCCGGGACAGGGCCCTAATTCACCCCTCCACTTT
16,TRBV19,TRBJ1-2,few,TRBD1,CASSGRDREGSYGYTF,TGTGCCAGTAGTGGCCGGGACAGGGAAGGTAGCTATGGCTACACCTTC
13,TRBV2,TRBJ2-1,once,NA,CASSRTENGEQFF,TGTGCCAGCAGTCGGACTGAGAACGGTGAGCAGTTCTTC
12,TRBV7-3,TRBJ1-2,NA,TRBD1,CASSLSGGGYTF,TGTGCCAGCAGCTTATCAGGGGGTGGCTACACCTTC
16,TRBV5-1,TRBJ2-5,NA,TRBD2,CASSLTASGLQETQYF,TGCGCCAGCAGCTTGACGGCTAGCGGGTTACAAGAGACCCAGTACTTC
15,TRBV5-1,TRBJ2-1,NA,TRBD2,CASSAGGVLSNEQFF,TGCGCCAGCAGCGCGGGGGGTGTTCTCTCCAATGAGCAGTTCTTC
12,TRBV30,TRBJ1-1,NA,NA,CAWSPSNTEAFF,TGTGCCTGGAGTCCCTCCAACACTGAAGCTTTCTTT
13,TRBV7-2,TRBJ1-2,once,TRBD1,CASSSQQGAGYTF,TGTGCCAGCAGCTCCCAGCAGGGGGCGGGCTACACCTTC
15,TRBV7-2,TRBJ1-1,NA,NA,CASSFTRGGDTEAFF,TGTGCCAGCAGCTTCACCAGGGGAGGGGACACTGAAGCTTTCTTT
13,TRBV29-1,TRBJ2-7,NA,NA,CSVEEGPAYEQYF,TGCAGCGTTGAAGAGGGCCCAGCCTACGAGCAGTACTTC
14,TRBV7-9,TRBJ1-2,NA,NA,CASSLVGGNYGYTF,TGTGCCAGCAGCTTAGTCGGGGGGAACTATGGCTACACCTTC
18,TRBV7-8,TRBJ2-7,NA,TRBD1,CASSPEAWQGAMKYEQYF,TGTGCCAGCAGCCCCGAAGCCTGGCAGGGGGCTATGAAGTACGAGCAGTACTTC
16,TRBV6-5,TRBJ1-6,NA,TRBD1,CASSLMTGGGNSPLHF,TGTGCCAGCAGTTTAATGACAGGGGGTGGGAATTCACCCCTCCACTTT
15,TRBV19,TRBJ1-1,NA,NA,CASSIPHREYTEAFF,TGTGCCAGTAGTATCCCCCACAGGGAATACACTGAAGCTTTCTTT
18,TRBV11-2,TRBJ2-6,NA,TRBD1,CASSPKVTGATGANVLTF,TGTGCCAGCAGTCCAAAGGTGACAGGGGCTACTGGGGCCAACGTCCTGACTTTC
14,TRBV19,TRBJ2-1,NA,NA,CASSIDTVPNEQFF,TGTGCCAGTAGTATAGACACAGTGCCCAATGAGCAGTTCTTC
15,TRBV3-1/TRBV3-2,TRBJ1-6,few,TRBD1,CASLGQGSYNSPLHF,TGTGCCAGCCTGGGACAGGGTTCCTATAATTCACCCCTCCACTTT
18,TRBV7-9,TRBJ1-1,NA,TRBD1,CASSSGTGGAYRVTEAFF,TGTGCCAGCAGCTCCGGGACAGGGGGAGCCTATAGGGTGACTGAAGCTTTCTTT
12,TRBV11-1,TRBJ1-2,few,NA,CASSFDTWGYTF,TGTGCCAGCAGCTTCGACACTTGGGGCTACACCTTC
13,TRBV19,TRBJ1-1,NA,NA,CASRSGVETEAFF,TGTGCCAGTAGATCAGGGGTGGAGACTGAAGCTTTCTTT
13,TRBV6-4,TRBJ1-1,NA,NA,CASSDETGTEAFF,TGTGCCAGCAGTGATGAAACAGGCACTGAAGCTTTCTTT
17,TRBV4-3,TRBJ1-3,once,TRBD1,CASSQGTGTGTGNTIYF,TGCGCCAGCAGCCAAGGAACCGGGACAGGGACTGGAAACACCATATATTTT
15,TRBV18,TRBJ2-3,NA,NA,CASSPPKSDTDTQYF,TGTGCCAGCTCACCACCAAAATCAGACACAGATACGCAGTATTTT
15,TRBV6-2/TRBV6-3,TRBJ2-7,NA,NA,CASSYGQGVSYEQYF,TGTGCCAGCAGTTATGGTCAGGGTGTCAGCTACGAGCAGTACTTC
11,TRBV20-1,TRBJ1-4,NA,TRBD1,CSADQGVKLFF,TGCAGTGCTGACCAGGGGGTAAAACTGTTTTTT
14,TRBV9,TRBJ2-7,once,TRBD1,CASSAGQSSYEQYF,TGTGCCAGCAGCGCGGGACAGAGCTCCTACGAGCAGTACTTC
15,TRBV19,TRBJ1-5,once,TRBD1,CASRHPGGANQPQHF,TGTGCCAGTCGACACCCAGGGGGCGCGAATCAGCCCCAGCATTTT
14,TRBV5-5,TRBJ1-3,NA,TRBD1,CASSFEGAGNTIYF,TGTGCCAGCAGCTTTGAGGGGGCCGGAAACACCATATATTTT
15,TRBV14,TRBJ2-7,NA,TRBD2,CASRLTGAGDYEQYF,TGTGCCAGCAGGCTGACTGGAGCGGGGGACTACGAGCAGTACTTC
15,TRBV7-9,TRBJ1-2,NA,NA,CASSIPGEGNYGYTF,TGTGCCAGCAGCATCCCAGGGGAGGGAAACTATGGCTACACCTTC
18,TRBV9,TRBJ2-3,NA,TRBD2,CASSPRGSGGASTDTQYF,TGTGCCAGCAGCCCCCGTGGTAGCGGGGGGGCGAGCACAGATACGCAGTATTTT
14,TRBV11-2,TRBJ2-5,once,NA,CASSPLRGSMTQYF,TGTGCCAGCAGCCCACTCCGTGGTTCCATGACCCAGTACTTC
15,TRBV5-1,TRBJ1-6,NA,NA,CASSLEQQGNSPLHF,TGCGCCAGCAGCTTGGAGCAGCAGGGGAATTCACCCCTCCACTTT
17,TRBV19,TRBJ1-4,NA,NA,CASSIFPIGTHIEKLFF,TGTGCCAGTAGTATCTTCCCTATCGGGACACATATTGAAAAACTGTTTTTT
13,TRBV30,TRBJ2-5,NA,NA,CAWAGAIRETQYF,TGTGCCTGGGCAGGGGCTATAAGGGAGACCCAGTACTTC
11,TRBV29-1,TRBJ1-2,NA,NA,CSVDYRYGYTF,TGCAGCGTTGACTACCGGTATGGCTACACCTTC
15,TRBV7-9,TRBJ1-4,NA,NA,CASSLRQTTNEKLFF,TGTGCCAGCAGCCTTAGACAGACAACTAATGAAAAACTGTTTTTT
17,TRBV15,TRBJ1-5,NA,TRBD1,CATSRDLSGTGHQPQHF,TGTGCCACCAGCAGAGACCTCAGTGGGACAGGCCATCAGCCCCAGCATTTT
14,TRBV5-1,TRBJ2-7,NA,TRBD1,CASSLEQGAYEQYF,TGCGCCAGCAGCTTGGAACAGGGGGCCTACGAGCAGTACTTC